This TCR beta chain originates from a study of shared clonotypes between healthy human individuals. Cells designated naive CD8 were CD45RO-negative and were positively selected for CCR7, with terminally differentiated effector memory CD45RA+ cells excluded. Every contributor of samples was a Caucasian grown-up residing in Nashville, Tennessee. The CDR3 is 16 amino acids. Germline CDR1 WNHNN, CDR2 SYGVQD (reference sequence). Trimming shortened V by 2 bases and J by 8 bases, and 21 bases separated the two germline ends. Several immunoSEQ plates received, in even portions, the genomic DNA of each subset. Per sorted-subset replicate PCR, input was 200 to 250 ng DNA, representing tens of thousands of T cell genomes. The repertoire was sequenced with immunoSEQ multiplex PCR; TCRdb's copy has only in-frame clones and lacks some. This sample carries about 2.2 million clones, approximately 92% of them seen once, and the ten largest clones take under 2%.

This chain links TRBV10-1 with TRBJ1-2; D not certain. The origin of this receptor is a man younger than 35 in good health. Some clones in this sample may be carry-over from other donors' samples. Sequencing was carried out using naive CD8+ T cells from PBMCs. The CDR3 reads CASSEGPGEAFCGYTF. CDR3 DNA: TGCGCCAGCAGTGAGGGTCCGGGAGAGGCTTTTTGCGGCTACACCTTC.